This T cell receptor (beta chain) was profiled in a study of radiotherapy plus CTLA-4 blockade in lung cancer. Germline V gene sequence: CDR1 LNHDA, CDR2 SQIVND (reference sequence). The CDR3 has 15 residues. Trimming shortened V by 6 bases and J by 0 bases, and 9 bases separated the two germline ends. Patients in the study, people with chemo-refractory metastatic non-small-cell lung cancer, received focal radiation plus ipilimumab CTLA-4 blockade. Profiling relied on immunoSEQ multiplex PCR, and the TCRdb table lists in-frame clones only, not all of them. The sample yields approximately 77,000 clones, roughly 79% seen once. Only one count was recorded for this clone.

The chain recombines TRBV19 with TRBJ2-6, with D possibly TRBD2 on 5 matching bases. Sequencing used peripheral blood, obtained from a patient treated with radiotherapy plus ipilimumab. This TCR came from a human donor with non-small cell lung cancer whose response to radiotherapy plus ipilimumab could not be evaluated. Some clones in this sample may be carry-over from other donors' samples. In DNA, the CDR3 is TGTGCCAGTAGGAGACGGGACTCTGGGGCCAACGTCCTGACTTTC. Its translation is CASRRRDSGANVLTF.